These 2 T cell receptor beta chains share one sample of origin, sequenced in a study of cytomegalovirus exposure and HLA in healthy donors. The primer mix had 60 Vbeta and 13 Jbeta primers. Clones were sequenced by immunoSEQ multiplex PCR, and TCRdb holds only the in-frame ones, with some missing. The sample includes some 110,000 clones, 73% of them seen just once. The sequencing input was PBMCs. The source of these receptors is a man in his fifties or sixties in good health and CMV-seropositive.

The chain employs TRBV5-1 and TRBJ2-5; TRBD1 matches 10 bases. The CDR3 totals 15 residues. V trimming: 5 bases; J trimming: 5 bases; junction bases outside the gene matches: 9. The germline V gene has CDR1 SGHRS and CDR2 YFSETQ. The CDR3 region has the DNA TGCGCCAGCAGGGGGACAGGGGATCTTACGGAGACCCAGTACTTC. It codes for CASRGTGDLTETQYF.

This clone has just a few counts. The chain recombines TRBV5-1 with TRBJ2-7; D is perhaps TRBD2 (6 bases). The CDR3 has 14 residues. Between the trimmed V and J ends, which lost 4 bases and 2 bases, there was a span of 13 bases. Germline CDR1 is SGHRS and CDR2 is YFSETQ. DNA for the CDR3: TGCGCCAGCAGCCGAGGAACGGGGGCCTACGAGCAGTACTTC. Its protein product is CASSRGTGAYEQYF. The entire variable domain, with the rest obtained from reference TRBV5-1 and TRBJ2-7, is as follows: KAGVTQTPRYLIKTRGQQVTLSCSPISGHRSVSWYQQTPGQGLQFLFEYFSETQRNKGNFPGRFSGRQFSNSRSEMNVSTLELGDSALYLCASSRGTGAYEQYFGPGTRLTVT.